One and the same sample provided the 28 T cell receptor beta chains below, sequenced in a study of PD-L1 blockade in urothelial cancer. Libraries were prepared by immunoSEQ multiplex PCR; TCRdb keeps only in-frame clonotypes and omits some of them. The sample consists of 35,000 to 40,000 clones, over 75% of them appearing once. The starting material was PBMCs, obtained around atezolizumab (anti-PD-L1) treatment. The receptors originated from a man aged 55 to 70 with urothelial cancer.

V usage is TRBV28 and J usage is TRBJ2-7, with 8 nucleotides matching TRBD1. The germline V gene has CDR1 MDHEN and CDR2 SYDVKM. V gave up 4 bases and J gave up 2 bases; unmatched junction bases: 4. This CDR3 is built from 14 residues. CDR3 sequence reads: CASSSGGNTYEQYF. CDR3 coding DNA: TGTGCCAGCAGTTCAGGGGGCAACACCTACGAGCAGTACTTC.

This rearrangement joins TRBV29-1 to TRBJ2-7; 11 bases are a match to TRBD1. Germline-derived CDR1 and CDR2 are SQVTM and ANQGSEA. Trimming removed 3 bases from V and 3 bases from J; junction bases left unmatched: 4. This CDR3 has 14 amino acids. The CDR3: CSVELGQGVYEQYF. The CDR3 DNA is TGCAGCGTTGAGTTGGGACAGGGGGTCTACGAGCAGTACTTC.

The chain has TRBV7-2 and TRBJ1-4, with TRBD1 matching 7 bases. This CDR3 has 18 residues. From germline, CDR1 is SGHTA and CDR2 FQGNSA. After removal of 3 bases from V and 0 bases from J, the junction contained 10 bases not matched to a gene. The CDR3 sequence: CASSFLGTVPATNEKLFF. CDR3 in DNA: TGTGCCAGCAGCTTCCTGGGGACAGTTCCTGCAACTAATGAAAAACTGTTTTTT.

The rearrangement uses TRBV20-1 and TRBJ1-1; TRBD1 aligns across 7 bases. Germline V gene sequence: CDR1 DFQATT, CDR2 SNEGSKA (reference sequence). The CDR3 consists of 11 residues. V was pared by 3 bases and J by 9 bases, with 4 bases of the junction left unmatched. CDR3 in amino acids: CSARTGQKAFF. For the CDR3, the DNA is TGCAGTGCTAGGACAGGGCAAAAAGCTTTCTTT.

This clone was counted only a few times. The chain is built from TRBV28 and TRBJ1-6; possible D gene TRBD1, 5 bases. The V gene's germline CDR1 is MDHEN and CDR2 SYDVKM. Trimming removed 7 bases from V and 0 bases from J, with 16 bases in between. The length of the CDR3 is 17 residues. In DNA, the CDR3 is TGTGCCAGCAAGGAGCGACAGTATAGCTCCTATAATTCACCCCTCCACTTT. Residues: CASKERQYSSYNSPLHF.

The chain employs TRBV28 and TRBJ2-2, with 8 positions matching TRBD1. The CDR3 is 16 amino acids. V dropped 6 bases and J dropped 3; count of bases not matched to a gene: 9. Germline-derived CDR1 and CDR2 are MDHEN and SYDVKM. The CDR3 nucleotides are TGTGCCAGCAGGCAGGGACAGGCGATCCACACCGGGGAGCTGTTTTTT. It translates to CASRQGQAIHTGELFF.

This chain links TRBV7-2 with TRBJ2-5; 10 bases fit TRBD1. Germline CDR1 is SGHTA and CDR2 is FQGNSA. This CDR3 has 13 amino acids. The junction had 6 bases not matched to a gene; V was cut back by 5 bases and J by 9 bases. CDR3 in amino acids: CASSPGTGAAQYF. The CDR3 bases are TGTGCCAGCAGCCCGGGGACAGGGGCGGCCCAGTACTTC.

The genes are TRBV4-2 and TRBJ2-2; D unclear. Looked up from germline, CDR1 is LGHNA and CDR2 is YNFKEQ. The ends were cut back, 7 bases at V and 2 bases at J, with 20 bases in the middle. The CDR3 spans 17 residues. The CDR3 region has the DNA TGTGCCAGCACCTCGCTGTTGAGCAGGCCTAACACCGGGGAGCTGTTTTTT. Translation gives CASTSLLSRPNTGELFF.

This sequence joins TRBV18 and TRBJ2-1; 9 bases align to TRBD1. This CDR3 spans 15 amino acids. Germline CDR1 KGHSH, CDR2 LQKENI. V shed 4 bases, J shed 4 bases, and the junction held 5 bases outside the gene matches. CDR3 loop: CASSLRQGEYNEQFF. In DNA form, the CDR3 reads TGTGCCAGCTCACTCCGACAGGGGGAGTACAATGAGCAGTTCTTC.

The gene calls are TRBV5-1 and TRBJ1-3; no definite D call. The CDR3 is made up of 16 amino acids. Germline V gene lookup returns CDR1 SGHRS and CDR2 YFSETQ. Trimming shortened V by 3 bases and J by 3 bases, and 16 bases separated the two germline ends. The CDR3: CASSWKPGDNGNTIYF. In DNA, the CDR3 is TGCGCCAGCAGCTGGAAACCCGGGGATAATGGAAACACCATATATTTT.

The chain combines TRBV9 with TRBJ1-6, with a tentative D call TRBD1 (5 bases). Germline V CDR1 and CDR2: SGDLS, YYNGEE. Trimming left V 6 bases short and J 8 bases short, with 15 bases between. This CDR3 comprises 14 residues. The CDR3 nucleotides read TGTGCCAGCAATCAAGGGGCTCATCATTCACCCCTCCACTTT. This codes for CASNQGAHHSPLHF.

In its sample, this clone was seen a few times. The chain recombines TRBV11-2 with TRBJ1-1, with D hard to call. The V gene lost 3 bases and the J gene lost 6 bases, with 8 bases spanning the gap. Germline V lookup: CDR1 SGHAT, CDR2 FQNNGV. This CDR3 is built from 12 residues. The CDR3: CASSFLGAEAFF. In DNA form, the CDR3 reads TGTGCCAGCAGCTTCCTCGGGGCTGAAGCTTTCTTT.

This chain joins TRBV27 and TRBJ2-7, with 7 bases aligning to TRBD1. Germline V gene lookup returns CDR1 MNHEY and CDR2 SMNVEV (reference sequence). V gave up 6 bases and J gave up 4 bases; unmatched junction bases: 6. CDR3 length equals 13 residues. The CDR3 nucleotides are TGTGCCAGCAGCCAAACACAGGGGTACGAGCAGTACTTC. Translating it yields CASSQTQGYEQYF.

This chain connects TRBV5-6 to TRBJ2-7; 7 bases align to TRBD1. There are 15 residues in the CDR3. Germline CDR1 reads SGHDT; CDR2 reads YYEEEE. Losses at the gene ends were 4 bases for V and 0 bases for J; bases not matched to a gene: 7. The CDR3 reads CASSAGTAYSYEQYF. The CDR3 DNA sequence: TGTGCCAGCAGCGCTGGGACAGCTTACTCCTACGAGCAGTACTTC.

This clone showed up just once. This chain links TRBV27 with TRBJ2-1, with 12 bases aligning to TRBD2. The V segment lost 5 bases and the J segment 7 bases; nucleotides outside the gene matches: 9. The CDR3 spans 16 residues. Germline assignment: CDR1 MNHEY and CDR2 SMNVEV (reference sequence). CDR3 sequence reads: CASSDPSGGAVNEQFF. The CDR3 DNA reads as TGTGCCAGCAGTGACCCTAGCGGGGGGGCGGTAAATGAGCAGTTCTTC.

This chain connects TRBV10-3 to TRBJ2-5; TRBD2 aligns across 8 bases. The CDR3 runs to 15 residues. Germline V gene sequence: CDR1 ENHRY, CDR2 SYGVKD. V trimming: 6 bases; J trimming: 5 bases; junction bases outside the gene matches: 11. The CDR3 is CAISGGASRGETQYF. CDR3 sequence (DNA): TGTGCCATCAGCGGGGGGGCCTCCCGGGGGGAGACCCAGTACTTC.

The chain is built from TRBV2 and TRBJ2-7; no definite D call. V was cut by 5 bases and J by 7 bases, with 9 bases left in between. There are 11 residues in the CDR3. Germline loops: CDR1 SNHLY, CDR2 FYNNEI. DNA for the CDR3: TGTGCCAGCAGTACGTGGCGGGAGCAGTACTTC. Protein product: CASSTWREQYF.

The gene calls are TRBV5-1 and TRBJ2-7; TRBD1 matches at 8 bases. J was trimmed by 5 bases and V by 0 bases; bases with no gene match: 10. The germline gives CDR1 SGHRS, CDR2 YFSETQ. This CDR3 spans 16 amino acids. CDR3 sequence reads: CASSLVGQGARDEQYF. In DNA, the CDR3 is TGCGCCAGCAGCTTGGTAGGTCAGGGGGCTAGGGACGAGCAGTACTTC.

Only a few counts were recorded for this clone. The J gene is TRBJ1-2, the V gene TRBV6-5, with 10 bases matching TRBD1. This CDR3 comprises 15 residues. Unmatched junction bases numbered 5, after V lost 5 bases and J lost 2 bases. Looked up from germline, CDR1 is MNHEY and CDR2 is SVGAGI. Here the CDR3 DNA reads TGTGCCAGCAGTCACCGGGACAGGGGCAACTATGGCTACACCTTC. Amino acids: CASSHRDRGNYGYTF.

The chain joins TRBV23-1 to TRBJ2-2; possible D gene TRBD1, 7 bases. TRBV23-1 is placed among ORFs of uncertain function. The CDR3 runs to 14 residues. Between the trimmed V and J ends, which lost 5 bases and 5 bases, there was a span of 12 bases. The DNA for the CDR3 is TGCGCCAGCAGTTCCCAGGGGGGTACCGGGGAGCTGTTTTTT. Its protein is CASSSQGGTGELFF.

The chain carries TRBV18 and TRBJ2-3; a possible D gene is TRBD2 (6 bases). Trimming pared 0 bases from V and 0 bases from J, leaving 10 bases between. CDR1 is KGHSH and CDR2 is LQKENI in the germline V gene. CDR3 length equals 16 residues. The CDR3, as DNA: TGTGCCAGCTCACCACCGGAGGGCTTAAGCACAGATACGCAGTATTTT. As protein: CASSPPEGLSTDTQYF.

This clone was seen only once. The V call is TRBV10-3, the J call TRBJ2-7; 9 bases match TRBD2. There are 15 residues in the CDR3. The V and J ends lost 3 bases and 1 base, in that order; junction bases with no gene match: 4. Per the germline V gene, CDR1 is ENHRY and CDR2 is SYGVKD. CDR3 DNA sequence: TGTGCCATCAGTGAAGGACTAGCGACATCCTACGAGCAGTACTTC. It codes for CAISEGLATSYEQYF.

The rearrangement links TRBV30 to TRBJ2-7; TRBD1 matches at 10 bases. After removal of 1 base from V and 5 bases from J, the junction contained 8 bases not matched to a gene. Germline V CDR1 and CDR2: GTSNPN, SVGIG (reference sequence). The CDR3 sequence is 15 residues long. CDR3 protein: CAWSGWTGGGHEQYF. DNA of the CDR3: TGTGCCTGGAGTGGGTGGACAGGGGGGGGCCACGAGCAGTACTTC.

The rearrangement links TRBV5-1 to TRBJ2-7; a possible D gene is TRBD1 (6 bases). V was pared by 4 bases and J by 4 bases, with 15 bases between. CDR1 is SGHRS, CDR2 YFSETQ, per germline. The CDR3 is made up of 14 amino acids. The CDR3 bases are TGCGCCAGCAGCCCTAGATGGGGGCCGTACGAGCAGTACTTC. Protein sequence: CASSPRWGPYEQYF.

V usage is TRBV11-2 and J usage is TRBJ1-1; 8 nucleotides match TRBD1. The CDR3 loop spans 15 amino acids. J gave up 1 base and V 4 bases, and 5 bases lay outside the gene matches. CDR1 and CDR2 (germline): SGHAT, FQNNGV. CDR3 DNA sequence: TGTGCCAGCAGCTCTAGGGGGACAGGGAACACTGAAGCTTTCTTT. It codes for CASSSRGTGNTEAFF.

This clone was counted only a few times. This sequence joins TRBV6-1 and TRBJ2-4, with 8 bases matching TRBD2. Per germline, CDR1 MNHNS and CDR2 SASEGT. The ends lost 5 bases at V and 6 bases at J; junction bases unmatched: 6. This CDR3 spans 14 amino acids. The CDR3 loop reads CASSSGGPRNIQYF. CDR3 bases: TGTGCCAGCAGTTCGGGGGGGCCAAGAAACATTCAGTACTTC.

The rearrangement uses TRBV19 and TRBJ2-5; a possible D gene is TRBD2 (6 bases). Germline loops: CDR1 LNHDA, CDR2 SQIVND (reference sequence). CDR3 length: 15 amino acids. The ends were cut back, 6 bases at V and 1 base at J, with 15 bases in the middle. The CDR3 loop reads CASRRKAGTQETQYF. In DNA form, the CDR3 reads TGTGCCAGTAGACGAAAAGCGGGTACCCAAGAGACCCAGTACTTC.

CDR3 bases: TGTGCCAGCAGTTACTCAGCGGGGGGGCCCGGGGAGCTGTTTTTT. Translated, it gives CASSYSAGGPGELFF. The chain links TRBV6-5 to TRBJ2-2; 10 nucleotides align to TRBD2. The germline V gene has CDR1 MNHEY and CDR2 SVGAGI. V shed 0 bases and J 6 bases; nucleotides not matched to a gene: 1. The CDR3 length is 15 residues.